This T cell receptor beta chain was recorded in a study of T cells expressing NK-cell markers. Study-level information: Serological testing identified most of the eight sequenced donors as HCMV-seropositive and one as seronegative.

What made the TCR beta cDNA was 5'RACE template switching with UMIs. From its re-call of the 5' RACE reads, TCRdb lists each CDR3 protein once, without DNA. The sample has almost 450,000 distinct CDR3 sequences. This CDR3 is 14 amino acids long. Per the germline V gene, CDR1 is ENHRY and CDR2 is SYGVKD. As to this clonotype: What it recognizes is unknown.

Study results and limitations: A range of about 1.0-7.5% of CD8+ T cells consisted of dominant NKG2C+ clonotypes in about six donors. The CD3+CD56-NKG2C+ fraction was also led by these clonotypes in several donors.

Sequencing was carried out using blood T cells: a sorted CD56 or NKG2C T cell subset, CD4+ or CD8+ T cells, or bulk PBMC T cells (not recorded which). This chain uses TRBV10-3 with TRBJ2-3; no DNA is available, so the TRBD2 call from TCRdb remains unchecked. The sequence was obtained from a woman between 18 and 70 years old in good health. The CDR3 is CATERGAVGDTQYF.